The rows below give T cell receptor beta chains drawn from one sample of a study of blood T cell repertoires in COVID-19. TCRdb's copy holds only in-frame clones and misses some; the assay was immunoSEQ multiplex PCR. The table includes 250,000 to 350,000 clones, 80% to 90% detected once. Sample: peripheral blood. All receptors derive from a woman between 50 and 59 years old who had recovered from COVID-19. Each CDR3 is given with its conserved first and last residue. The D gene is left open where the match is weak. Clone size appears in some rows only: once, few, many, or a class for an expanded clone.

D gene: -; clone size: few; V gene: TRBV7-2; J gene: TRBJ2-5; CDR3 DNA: TGTGCCAGCAGCCCCCCGAGTTTGGAGACCCAGTACTTC; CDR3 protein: CASSPPSLETQYF
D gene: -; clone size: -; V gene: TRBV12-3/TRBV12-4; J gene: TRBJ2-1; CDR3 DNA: TGTGCCAGCGAGGGACTGGGCAATGAGCAGTTCTTC; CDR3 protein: CASEGLGNEQFF
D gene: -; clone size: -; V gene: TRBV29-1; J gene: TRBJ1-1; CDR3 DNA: TGCAGCGTTGTTGAGGATTGGGCTGAAGCTTTCTTT; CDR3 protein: CSVVEDWAEAFF
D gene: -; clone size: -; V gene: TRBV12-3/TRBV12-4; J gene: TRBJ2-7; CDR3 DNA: TGTGCCAGCAGGGAGAACAAGCAGTACTTC; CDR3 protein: CASRENKQYF
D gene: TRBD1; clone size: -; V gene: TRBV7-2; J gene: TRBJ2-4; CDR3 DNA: TGTGCCAGCAGGATCGACAGGGTAGCCAAAAACATTCAGTACTTC; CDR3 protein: CASRIDRVAKNIQYF
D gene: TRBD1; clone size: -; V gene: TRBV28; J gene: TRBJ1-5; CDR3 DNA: TGTGCCAGCAGTTTCCCAACTTCCCACAGGGGTCCCCAGCATTTT; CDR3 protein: CASSFPTSHRGPQHF
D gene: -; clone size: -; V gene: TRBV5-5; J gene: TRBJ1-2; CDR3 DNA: TGTGCCAGCAGCTTGGCCCGAGGGAGCTATGGCTACACCTTC; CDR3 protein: CASSLARGSYGYTF
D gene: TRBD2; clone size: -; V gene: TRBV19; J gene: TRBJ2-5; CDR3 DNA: TGTGCCAGTAGTACCGGCGGGGGGTTGGGGACCCAGTACTTC; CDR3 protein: CASSTGGGLGTQYF
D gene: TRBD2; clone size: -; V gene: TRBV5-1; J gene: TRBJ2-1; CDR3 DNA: TGCGCCAGCAGTCACGAAGCGGGAGACAATGAGCAGTTCTTC; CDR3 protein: CASSHEAGDNEQFF
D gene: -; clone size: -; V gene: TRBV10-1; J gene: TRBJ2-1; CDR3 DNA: TGCGCCAGCAGTGAGATGTTTACTAAATCCTACAATGAGCAGTTCTTC; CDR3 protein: CASSEMFTKSYNEQFF
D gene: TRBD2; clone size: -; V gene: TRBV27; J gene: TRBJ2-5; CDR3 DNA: TGTGCCAGCATGGCGGCTAGCGGGAGTGAGGAGACCCAGTACTTC; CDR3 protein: CASMAASGSEETQYF
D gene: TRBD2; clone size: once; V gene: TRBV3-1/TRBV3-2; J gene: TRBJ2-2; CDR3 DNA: TGTGCCAGCAGCCGCGTGGGGGGGACCGGGGAGCTGTTTTTT; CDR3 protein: CASSRVGGTGELFF
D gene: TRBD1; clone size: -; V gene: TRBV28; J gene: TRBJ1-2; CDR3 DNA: TGTGCCAGCAGGCACAGGGGTCGTGACACCTTC; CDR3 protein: CASRHRGRDTF
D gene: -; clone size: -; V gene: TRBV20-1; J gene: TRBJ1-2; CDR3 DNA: TGCAGTGCTGGTGACAGGAGGAACTATGGCTACACCTTC; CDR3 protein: CSAGDRRNYGYTF
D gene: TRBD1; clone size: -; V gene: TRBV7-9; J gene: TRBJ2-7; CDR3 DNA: TGTGCCAGCAGCTTCTGGGACAGGATCCCCTACGAGCAGTACTTC; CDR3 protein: CASSFWDRIPYEQYF
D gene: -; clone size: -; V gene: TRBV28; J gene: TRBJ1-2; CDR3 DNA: TGTGCCACCCTAAATCCAGGGGAATCCTATGGCTACACCTTC; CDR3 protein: CATLNPGESYGYTF
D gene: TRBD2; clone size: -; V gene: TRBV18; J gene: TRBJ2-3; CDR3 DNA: TGTGCCAGCTCACCCCGGCTAGCGGGAGCAACAGATACGCAGTATTTT; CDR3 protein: CASSPRLAGATDTQYF
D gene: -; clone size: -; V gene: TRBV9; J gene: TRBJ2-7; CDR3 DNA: TGTGCCAGCAGTCTACAGCTAGCAGGCGAGCAGTACTTC; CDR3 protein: CASSLQLAGEQYF
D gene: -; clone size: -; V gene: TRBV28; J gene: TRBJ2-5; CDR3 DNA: TGTGCCAGCAGTTTTAATCCGAGCTTCCAAGAGACCCAGTACTTC; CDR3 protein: CASSFNPSFQETQYF
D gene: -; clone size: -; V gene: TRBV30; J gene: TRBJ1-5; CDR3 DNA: TGTGCCTGGAGTGTACATAGCAATCAGCCCCAGCATTTT; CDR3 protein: CAWSVHSNQPQHF
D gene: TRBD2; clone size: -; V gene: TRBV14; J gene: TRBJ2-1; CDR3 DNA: TGTGCCAGCAGCCCGGGACTAGCGGGAGGGCCGGGTTACAATGAGCAGTTCTTC; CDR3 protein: CASSPGLAGGPGYNEQFF
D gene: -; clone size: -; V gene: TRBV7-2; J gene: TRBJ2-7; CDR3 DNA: TGTGCCAGCAGCCCACCTGTGGCGGGGCCGTCCTCCTACGAGCAGTACTTC; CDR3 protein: CASSPPVAGPSSYEQYF
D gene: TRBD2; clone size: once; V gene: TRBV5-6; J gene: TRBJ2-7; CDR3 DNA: TGTGCCAGCAGCCCAGGACTAGCCAGTTACGAGCAGTACTTC; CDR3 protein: CASSPGLASYEQYF